The next 6 T cell receptor beta chains were all read from a single sample in a study of blood T cell repertoires in COVID-19. Measured with immunoSEQ multiplex PCR; TCRdb has only the in-frame clones, and not every one. The sample includes a few hundred thousand clones, about 82% of them seen just once. Material: peripheral blood. The receptor source for this set is a woman between 50 and 59 years old with active or convalescent COVID-19.

V usage is TRBV29-1 and J usage is TRBJ2-5, with 15 nucleotides matching TRBD2. The CDR3 runs to 19 residues. Germline lookup yields CDR1 SQVTM and CDR2 ANQGSEA. Losses at the gene ends were 2 bases for V and 1 base for J; bases not matched to a gene: 11. This CDR3 reads CSVETGTSGRRGSQETQYF. For the CDR3, the DNA is TGCAGCGTTGAAACCGGGACTAGCGGGAGGAGGGGATCCCAAGAGACCCAGTACTTC.

V is TRBV6-1 and J is TRBJ1-2; D is unclear. The CDR3 has 14 amino acids. V lost 2 bases and J 4 bases, leaving 11 bases between the germline ends. The germline CDR1 and CDR2 sequences are MNHNS and SASEGT. CDR3 sequence: CASSESGLFYGYTF. The CDR3 bases are TGTGCCAGCAGTGAATCCGGTCTGTTCTATGGCTACACCTTC.

This clone was detected once. The gene calls are TRBV2 and TRBJ2-2; 9 bases map to TRBD1. This CDR3 comprises 14 residues. Trimming took 5 bases from V and 7 from J; bases not matched to a gene: 5. The germline CDR1 and CDR2 sequences are SNHLY and FYNNEI. The CDR3 bases are TGTGCCAGCAGTAGGACAGGGGAGGGCGGGGAGCTGTTTTTT. Translated: CASSRTGEGGELFF. Full variable domain (rest looked up from reference TRBV2 and TRBJ2-2): EPEVTQTPSHQVTQMGQEVILRCVPISNHLYFYWYRQILGQKVEFLVSFYNNEISEKSEIFDDQFSVERPDGSNFTLKIRSTKLEDSAMYFCASSRTGEGGELFFGEGSRLTVL.

The chain carries TRBV6-5 and TRBJ1-2; tentative D call: TRBD1 (6 bases). This CDR3 has 14 amino acids. Trimming shortened V by 7 bases and J by 0 bases, and 12 bases separated the two germline ends. Germline-derived CDR1 and CDR2 are MNHEY and SVGAGI. CDR3 DNA sequence: TGTGCCAGCACTGGACAGCGACCTAACTATGGCTACACCTTC. Residues: CASTGQRPNYGYTF.

Concerning this clone itself: Other DNA sequences in the same sample also yield this CDR3. This chain uses TRBV29-1 with TRBJ1-1, with a weak D call TRBD1 (5 bases). In germline, CDR1 is SQVTM, CDR2 ANQGSEA. V lost 3 bases to trimming and J lost 1 base, with 9 bases between them. There are 13 residues in the CDR3. The CDR3 loop reads CSVEGQTNTEAFF. The CDR3 DNA sequence: TGCAGCGTTGAGGGGCAGACGAACACTGAAGCTTTCTTT.

The rearrangement joins TRBV10-3 to TRBJ1-1, with a possible D match to TRBD1 (5 bases). Deletions cut 3 bases from V and 6 bases from J, with 17 bases between. Germline loops: CDR1 ENHRY, CDR2 SYGVKD. There are 15 residues in the CDR3. For the CDR3, the DNA is TGTGCCATCAGTGATCCGACGGTCAGGGCTCCTGAAGCTTTCTTT. Protein sequence: CAISDPTVRAPEAFF.